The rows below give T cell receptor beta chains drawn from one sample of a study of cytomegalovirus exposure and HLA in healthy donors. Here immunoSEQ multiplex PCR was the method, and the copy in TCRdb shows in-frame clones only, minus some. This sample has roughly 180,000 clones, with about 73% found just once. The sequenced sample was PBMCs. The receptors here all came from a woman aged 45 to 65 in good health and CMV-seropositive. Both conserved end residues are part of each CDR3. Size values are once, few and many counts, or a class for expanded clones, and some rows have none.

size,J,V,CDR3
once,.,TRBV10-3,CATGGQGSEQYF
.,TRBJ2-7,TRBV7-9,CASSPTGTGLHEQYF
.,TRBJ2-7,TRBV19,CASSIADRETYEQYF
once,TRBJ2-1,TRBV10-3,CAISGGPSHFF
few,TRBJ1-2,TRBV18,CASSRSEGRYYGYTF
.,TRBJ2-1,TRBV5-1,CASSSGGPAYNEQFF
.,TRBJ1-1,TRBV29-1,CSVVLDTEAFF
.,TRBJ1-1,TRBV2,CASRDEGGTGGVYMNTEAFF
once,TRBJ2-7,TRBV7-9,CASSDSVWSEQYF
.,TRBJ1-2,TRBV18,CASSPQVGALGYTF
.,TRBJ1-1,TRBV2,CASNRDKNTEAFF
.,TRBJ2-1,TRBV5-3,CARSSPGQGFYNEQFF
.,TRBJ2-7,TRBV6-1,CASKQGNSYEQYF
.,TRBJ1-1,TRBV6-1,CASSLTVPRTEAFF
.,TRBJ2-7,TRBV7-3,CASSLNSRDTFYEQYF
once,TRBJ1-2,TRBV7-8,CALDRPPNYGYTF
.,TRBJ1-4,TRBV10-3,CAISESQGFATNEKLFF
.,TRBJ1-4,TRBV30,CAWSGGGSTNEKLFF
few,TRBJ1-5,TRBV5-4,CASSTGTGSNQPQHF
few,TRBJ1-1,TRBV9,CASSVEDGIMGNTEAFF
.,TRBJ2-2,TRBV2,CASSGGQLNTGELFF
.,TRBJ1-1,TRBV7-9,CASSLTRGTEAFF
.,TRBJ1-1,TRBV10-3,CAISELDRVTEAFF
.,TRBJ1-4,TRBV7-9,CASSSPGQGSTNEKLFF
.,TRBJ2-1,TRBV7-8,CASSLISGGYQFF
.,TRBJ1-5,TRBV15,CATSQDNQPQHF
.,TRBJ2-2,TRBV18,CASTDRVSTGELFF
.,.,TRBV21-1,CASSGRQGTDEQYF
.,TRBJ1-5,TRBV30,CAWSSREAYSNQPQHF
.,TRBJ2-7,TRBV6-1,CASSDPTSGALAYEQYF
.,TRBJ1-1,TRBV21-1,CASSKVKGATRAFF
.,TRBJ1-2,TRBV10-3,CAISVAGGFDGYTF
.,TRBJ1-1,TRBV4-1,CASSQERDTEAFF
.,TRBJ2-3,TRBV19,CASSISGGADTQYF
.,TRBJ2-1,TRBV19,CASSLLNGPGNEQFF
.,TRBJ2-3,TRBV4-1,CASSLRQSHSTDTQYF
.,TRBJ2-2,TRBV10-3,CASGLAGGGELFF
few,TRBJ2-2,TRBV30,CAWSVRAGTNTGELFF
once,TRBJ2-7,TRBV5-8,CASSFTLGAHF
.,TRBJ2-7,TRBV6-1,CASSSTGGGYHEQYF
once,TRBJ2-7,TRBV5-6,CASSPEPGQRSYEQYF
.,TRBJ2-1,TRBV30,CAWSLGGIYNEQFF
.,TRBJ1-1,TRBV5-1,CASSGQTGVGTEAFF
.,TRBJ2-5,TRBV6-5,CASSYSTWGGKTQYF
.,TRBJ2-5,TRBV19,CASSLGLAGGRVETQYF
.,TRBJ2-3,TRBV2,CASSETISGGADTQYF
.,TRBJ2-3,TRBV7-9,CASSLVAYSTDTQYF
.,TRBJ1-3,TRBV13,CASSSQGLGRNTIYF
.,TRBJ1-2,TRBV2,CASSVGYGYTF
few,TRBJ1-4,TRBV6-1,CASSAQTGVNEKLFF
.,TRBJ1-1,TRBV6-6,CASSQDMNTEAFF
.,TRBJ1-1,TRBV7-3,CASSLNSNTEAFF
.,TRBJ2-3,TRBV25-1,CASSDPFAGMNTDTQYF
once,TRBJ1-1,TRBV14,CASSQPLTGGTEAFF
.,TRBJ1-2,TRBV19,CASSIVTGPNYGYTF
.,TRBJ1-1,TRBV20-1,CSPPGGTEAFF